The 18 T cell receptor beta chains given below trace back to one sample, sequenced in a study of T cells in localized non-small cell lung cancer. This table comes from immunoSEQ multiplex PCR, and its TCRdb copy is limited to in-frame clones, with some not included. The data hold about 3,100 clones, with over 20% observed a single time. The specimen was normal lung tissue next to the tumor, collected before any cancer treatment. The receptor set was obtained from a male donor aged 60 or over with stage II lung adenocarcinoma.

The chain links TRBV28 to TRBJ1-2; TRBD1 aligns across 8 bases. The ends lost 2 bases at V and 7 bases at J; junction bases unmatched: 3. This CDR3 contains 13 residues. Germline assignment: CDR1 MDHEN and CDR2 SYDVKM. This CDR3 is CASSLTTGGGYTF. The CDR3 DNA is TGTGCCAGCAGTTTAACTACAGGGGGTGGCTACACCTTC.

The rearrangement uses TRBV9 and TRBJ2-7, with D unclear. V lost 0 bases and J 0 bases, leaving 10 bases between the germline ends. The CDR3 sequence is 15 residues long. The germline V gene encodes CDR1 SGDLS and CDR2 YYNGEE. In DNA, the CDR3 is TGTGCCAGCAGCGTAGCTCCCCTCAGCTCCTACGAGCAGTACTTC. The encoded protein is CASSVAPLSSYEQYF.

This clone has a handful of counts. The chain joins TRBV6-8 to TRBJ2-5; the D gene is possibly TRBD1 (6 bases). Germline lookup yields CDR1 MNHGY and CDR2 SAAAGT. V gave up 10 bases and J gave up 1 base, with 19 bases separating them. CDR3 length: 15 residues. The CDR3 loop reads CAIRPTDSGQETQYF. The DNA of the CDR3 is TGTGCCATCAGGCCAACGGACAGCGGCCAAGAGACCCAGTACTTC.

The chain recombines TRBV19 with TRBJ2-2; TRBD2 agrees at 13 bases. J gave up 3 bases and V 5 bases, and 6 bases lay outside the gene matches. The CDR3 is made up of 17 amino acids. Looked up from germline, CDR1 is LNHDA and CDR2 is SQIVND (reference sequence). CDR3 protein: CASSLGLAGPHTGELFF. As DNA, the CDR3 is TGTGCCAGTAGTCTGGGACTAGCGGGGCCCCACACCGGGGAGCTGTTTTTT.

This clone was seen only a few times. This CDR3 reads CASSLSSGRGASYEQYF. Written as DNA, the CDR3 is TGTGCCAGCAGTTTGTCTAGCGGGAGGGGGGCGTCCTACGAGCAGTACTTC. V is TRBV28 and J is TRBJ2-7; 12 bases align to TRBD2. The V segment lost 3 bases and the J segment 1 base; nucleotides outside the gene matches: 7. Germline V gives CDR1 MDHEN, CDR2 SYDVKM. The CDR3 totals 17 residues.

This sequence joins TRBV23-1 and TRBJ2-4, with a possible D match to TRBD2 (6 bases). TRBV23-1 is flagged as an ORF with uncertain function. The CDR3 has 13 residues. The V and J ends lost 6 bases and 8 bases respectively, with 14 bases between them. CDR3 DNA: TGCGCCAGCAGCCCTGAACCGGGGGACATTCAGTACTTC. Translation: CASSPEPGDIQYF.

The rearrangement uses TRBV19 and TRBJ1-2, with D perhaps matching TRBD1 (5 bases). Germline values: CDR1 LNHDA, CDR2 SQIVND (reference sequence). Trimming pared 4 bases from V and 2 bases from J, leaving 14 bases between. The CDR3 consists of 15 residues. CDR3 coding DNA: TGTGCCAGTAGTAGAGGGGACGGATTCAACTATGGCTACACCTTC. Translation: CASSRGDGFNYGYTF.

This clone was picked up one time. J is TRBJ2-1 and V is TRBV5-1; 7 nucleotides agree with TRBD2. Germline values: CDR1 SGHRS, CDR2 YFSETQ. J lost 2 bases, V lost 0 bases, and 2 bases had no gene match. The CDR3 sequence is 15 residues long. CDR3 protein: CASSLVAGAYNEQFF. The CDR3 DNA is TGCGCCAGCAGCTTGGTTGCGGGGGCCTACAATGAGCAGTTCTTC. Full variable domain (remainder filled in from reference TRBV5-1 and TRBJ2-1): KAGVTQTPRYLIKTRGQQVTLSCSPISGHRSVSWYQQTPGQGLQFLFEYFSETQRNKGNFPGRFSGRQFSNSRSEMNVSTLELGDSALYLCASSLVAGAYNEQFFGPGTRLTVL.

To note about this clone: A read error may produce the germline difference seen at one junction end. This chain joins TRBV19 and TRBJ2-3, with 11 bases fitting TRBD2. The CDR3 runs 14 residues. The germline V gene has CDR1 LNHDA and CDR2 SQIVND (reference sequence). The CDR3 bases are TGTGCCAGTAGCCAGACTAGCGGGGCAGACACGCAGTATTTT. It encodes CASSQTSGADTQYF.

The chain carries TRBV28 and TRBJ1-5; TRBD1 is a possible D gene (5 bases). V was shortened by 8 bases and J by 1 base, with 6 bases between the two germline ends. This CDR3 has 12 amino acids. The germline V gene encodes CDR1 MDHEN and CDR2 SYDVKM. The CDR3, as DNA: TGTGCCAGCCGGGACAGCAATCAGCCCCAGCATTTT. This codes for CASRDSNQPQHF.

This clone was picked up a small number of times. The CDR3 coding sequence is TGTGCCAGCAGTGACCAAGCATATGGCTACACCTTC. Amino acid sequence: CASSDQAYGYTF. The gene calls are TRBV6-8 and TRBJ1-2; D remains unclear. Trimming left V 5 bases short and J 5 bases short, with 9 bases between. The length of the CDR3 is 12 residues. Germline V gene sequence: CDR1 MNHGY, CDR2 SAAAGT.

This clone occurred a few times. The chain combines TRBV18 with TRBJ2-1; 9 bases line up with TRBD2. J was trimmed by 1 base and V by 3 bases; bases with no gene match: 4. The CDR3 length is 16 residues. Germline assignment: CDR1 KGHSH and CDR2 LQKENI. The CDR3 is CASSPSGRSSYNEQFF. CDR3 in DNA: TGTGCCAGCTCACCTAGCGGGAGATCATCCTACAATGAGCAGTTCTTC.

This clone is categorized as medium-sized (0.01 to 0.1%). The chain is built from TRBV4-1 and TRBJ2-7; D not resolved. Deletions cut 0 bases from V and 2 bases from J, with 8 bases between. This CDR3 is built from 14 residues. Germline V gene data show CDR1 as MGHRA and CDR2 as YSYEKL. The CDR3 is CASSQDIGAYEQYF. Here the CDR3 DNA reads TGCGCCAGCAGCCAAGATATAGGAGCCTACGAGCAGTACTTC.

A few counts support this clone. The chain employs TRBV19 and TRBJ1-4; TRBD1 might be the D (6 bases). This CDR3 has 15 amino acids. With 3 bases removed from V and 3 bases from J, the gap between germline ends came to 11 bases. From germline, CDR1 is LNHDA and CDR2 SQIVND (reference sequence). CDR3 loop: CASSIGGAANEKLFF. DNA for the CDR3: TGTGCCAGTAGTATTGGGGGGGCTGCTAATGAAAAACTGTTTTTT.

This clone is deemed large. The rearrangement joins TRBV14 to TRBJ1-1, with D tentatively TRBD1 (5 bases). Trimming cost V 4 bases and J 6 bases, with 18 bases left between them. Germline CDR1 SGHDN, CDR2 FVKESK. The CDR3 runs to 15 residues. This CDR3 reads CASSPSRGVGAEAFF. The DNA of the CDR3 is TGTGCCAGCAGCCCCTCTAGAGGGGTAGGGGCTGAAGCTTTCTTT.

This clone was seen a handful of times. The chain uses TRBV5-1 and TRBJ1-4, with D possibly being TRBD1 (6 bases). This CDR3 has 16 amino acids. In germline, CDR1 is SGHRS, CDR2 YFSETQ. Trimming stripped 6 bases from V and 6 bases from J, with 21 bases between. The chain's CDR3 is CASKPSSGGLDEKLFF. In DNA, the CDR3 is TGCGCCAGCAAGCCAAGCAGTGGGGGGCTCGATGAAAAACTGTTTTTT. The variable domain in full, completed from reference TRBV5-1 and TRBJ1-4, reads KAGVTQTPRYLIKTRGQQVTLSCSPISGHRSVSWYQQTPGQGLQFLFEYFSETQRNKGNFPGRFSGRQFSNSRSEMNVSTLELGDSALYLCASKPSSGGLDEKLFFGSGTQLSVL.

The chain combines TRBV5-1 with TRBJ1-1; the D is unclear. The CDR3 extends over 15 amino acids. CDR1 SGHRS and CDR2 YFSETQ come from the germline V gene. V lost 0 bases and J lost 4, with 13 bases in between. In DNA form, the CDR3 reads TGCGCCAGCAGCTTGGATTGGGGAGGCGGCACTGAAGCTTTCTTT. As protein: CASSLDWGGGTEAFF.

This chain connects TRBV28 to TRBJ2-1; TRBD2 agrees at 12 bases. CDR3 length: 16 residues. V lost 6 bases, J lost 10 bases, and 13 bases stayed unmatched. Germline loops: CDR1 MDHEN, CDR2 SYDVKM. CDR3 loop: CASSNIRTSGTPEQFF. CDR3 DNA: TGTGCCAGCAGCAATATAAGGACTAGCGGGACCCCCGAGCAGTTCTTC.